This T cell receptor beta chain was observed in a study of beta chain features in type 1 diabetes. Background on the study: Researchers looked at about 110 million sorted cells across all samples. Study outcomes and limitations: When Type 1 diabetes patients were examined, their TCRB CDR3s proved moderately but significantly shorter in all four CD4+ subsets. Insertion counts at VDJ junctions were lower in type 1 diabetes patients, who also showed more deletions there.

This CDR3 has 14 amino acids. Trimming took off 0 bases at V and 3 bases at J, with 4 bases between the two ends. The germline V gene has CDR1 SGHRS and CDR2 YFSETQ. This clone has a handful of counts. Its antigen is undetermined. The sample contains more than one DNA sequence encoding this CDR3. Reverse transcribing all isolated RNA meant expressed TCRB transcripts were sequenced. Produced via immunoSEQ multiplex PCR; TCRdb's table is partial and in-frame only. This table has 600,000 or so clones, over 11% appearing once. Material for sequencing was naive CD4+ T cells from blood. This chain links TRBV5-1 with TRBJ2-6, with D uncertain. The clonotype comes from a young man with type 1 diabetes. CDR3 amino acids: CASSLEGGANVLTF. CDR3 nucleotide sequence: TGCGCCAGCAGCTTGGAAGGTGGGGCCAACGTCCTGACTTTC. Filled out from reference TRBV5-1 and TRBJ2-6, the complete variable domain reads KAGVTQTPRYLIKTRGQQVTLSCSPISGHRSVSWYQQTPGQGLQFLFEYFSETQRNKGNFPGRFSGRQFSNSRSEMNVSTLELGDSALYLCASSLEGGANVLTFGAGSRLTVL.